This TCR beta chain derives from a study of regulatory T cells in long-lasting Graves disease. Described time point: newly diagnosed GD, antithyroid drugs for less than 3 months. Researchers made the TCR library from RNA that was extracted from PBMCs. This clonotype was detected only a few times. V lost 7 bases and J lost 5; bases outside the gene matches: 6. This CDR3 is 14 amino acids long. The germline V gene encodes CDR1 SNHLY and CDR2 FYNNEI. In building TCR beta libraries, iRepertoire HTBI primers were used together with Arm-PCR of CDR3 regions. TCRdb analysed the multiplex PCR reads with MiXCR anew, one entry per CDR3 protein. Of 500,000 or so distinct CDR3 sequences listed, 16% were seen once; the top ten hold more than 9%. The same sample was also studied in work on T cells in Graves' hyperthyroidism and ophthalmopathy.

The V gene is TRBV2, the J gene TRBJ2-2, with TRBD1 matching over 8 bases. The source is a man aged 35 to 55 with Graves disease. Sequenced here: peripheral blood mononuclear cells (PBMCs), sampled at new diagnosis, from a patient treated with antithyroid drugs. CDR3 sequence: CASNMQGATGELFF. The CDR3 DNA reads TGTGCCAGCAATATGCAGGGGGCAACCGGGGAGCTGTTTTTT.